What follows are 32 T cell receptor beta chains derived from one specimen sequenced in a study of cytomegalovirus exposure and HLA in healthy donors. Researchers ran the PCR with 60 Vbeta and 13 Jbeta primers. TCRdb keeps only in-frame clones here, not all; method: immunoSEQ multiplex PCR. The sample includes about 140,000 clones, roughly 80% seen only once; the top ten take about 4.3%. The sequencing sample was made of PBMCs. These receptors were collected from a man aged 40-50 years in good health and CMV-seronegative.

CDR3 sequence reads: CASSFSQGANEQYF. CDR3 in DNA: TGTGCCAGCAGCTTTTCACAGGGGGCAAACGAGCAGTACTTC. The rearrangement joins TRBV7-9 to TRBJ2-7, with TRBD1 matching 9 bases. V was clipped by 3 bases and J by 5 bases; unmatched bases: 5. The CDR3 extends over 14 amino acids. In germline, CDR1 is SEHNR, CDR2 FQNEAQ (reference sequence).

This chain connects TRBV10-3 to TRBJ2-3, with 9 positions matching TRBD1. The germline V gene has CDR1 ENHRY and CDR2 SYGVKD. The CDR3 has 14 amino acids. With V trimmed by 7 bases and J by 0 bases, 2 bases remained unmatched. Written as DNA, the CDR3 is TGTGCCATCAAGACAGGGGGAAGCACAGATACGCAGTATTTT. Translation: CAIKTGGSTDTQYF.

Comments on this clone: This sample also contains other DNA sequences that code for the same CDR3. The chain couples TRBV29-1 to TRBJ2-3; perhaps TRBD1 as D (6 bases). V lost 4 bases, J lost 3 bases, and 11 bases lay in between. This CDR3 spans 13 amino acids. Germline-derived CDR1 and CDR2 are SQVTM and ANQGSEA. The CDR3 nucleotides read TGCAGCGTTGCTGGCAGGGGAACAGATACGCAGTATTTT. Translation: CSVAGRGTDTQYF.

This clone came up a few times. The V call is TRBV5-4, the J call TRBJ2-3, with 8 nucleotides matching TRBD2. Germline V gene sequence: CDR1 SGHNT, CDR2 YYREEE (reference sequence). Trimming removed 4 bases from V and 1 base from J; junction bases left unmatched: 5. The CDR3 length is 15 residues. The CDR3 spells CASSRGAGGTDTQYF. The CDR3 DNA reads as TGTGCCAGCAGCCGAGGAGCGGGGGGCACAGATACGCAGTATTTT.

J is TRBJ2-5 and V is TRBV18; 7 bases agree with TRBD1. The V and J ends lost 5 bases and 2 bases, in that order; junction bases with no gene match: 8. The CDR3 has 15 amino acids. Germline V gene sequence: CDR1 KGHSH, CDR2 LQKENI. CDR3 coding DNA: TGTGCCAGCTCAGCACTACCGGGACAGCAAGAGACCCAGTACTTC. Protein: CASSALPGQQETQYF. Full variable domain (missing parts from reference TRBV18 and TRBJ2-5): NAGVMQNPRHLVRRRGQEARLRCSPMKGHSHVYWYRQLPEEGLKFMVYLQKENIIDESGMPKERFSAEFPKEGPSILRIQQVVRGDSAAYFCASSALPGQQETQYFGPGTRLLVL.

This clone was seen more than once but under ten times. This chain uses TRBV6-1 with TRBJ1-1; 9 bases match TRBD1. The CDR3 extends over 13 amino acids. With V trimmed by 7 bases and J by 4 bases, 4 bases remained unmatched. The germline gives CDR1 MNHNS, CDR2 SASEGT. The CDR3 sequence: CASTTTGGTEAFF. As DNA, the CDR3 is TGTGCCAGCACCACGACAGGGGGCACTGAAGCTTTCTTT.

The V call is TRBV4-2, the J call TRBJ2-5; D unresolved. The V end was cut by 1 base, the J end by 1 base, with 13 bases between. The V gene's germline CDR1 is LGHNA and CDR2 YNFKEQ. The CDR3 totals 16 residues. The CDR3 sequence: CASSQGSRGTQETQYF. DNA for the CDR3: TGTGCCAGCAGCCAAGGTAGCCGCGGAACCCAAGAGACCCAGTACTTC.

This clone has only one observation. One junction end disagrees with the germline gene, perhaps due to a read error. In nucleotides, the CDR3 is TGTGCCAGCAGGCCGACAGGGGGCTCCAACGAGCAGTACTTC. Residues: CASRPTGGSNEQYF. This sequence joins TRBV7-2 and TRBJ2-7; TRBD1 matches at 10 bases. This CDR3 is built from 14 residues. Germline V CDR1 and CDR2: SGHTA, FQGNSA.

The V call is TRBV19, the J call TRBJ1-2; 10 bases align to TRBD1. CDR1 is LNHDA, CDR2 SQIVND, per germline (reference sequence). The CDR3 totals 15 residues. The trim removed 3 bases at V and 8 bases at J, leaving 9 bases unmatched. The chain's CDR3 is CASSIGPGTGVGYTF. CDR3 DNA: TGTGCCAGTAGTATTGGTCCTGGGACAGGGGTCGGCTACACCTTC.

The CDR3 protein is CASNNGQGPNYGYTF. CDR3 in DNA: TGCGCCAGCAATAACGGACAGGGCCCTAACTATGGCTACACCTTC. The V and J genes are TRBV5-1 and TRBJ1-2; 8 bases map to TRBD1. CDR3 length: 15 residues. The trim removed 6 bases at V and 0 bases at J, leaving 7 bases unmatched. The V gene's germline CDR1 is SGHRS and CDR2 YFSETQ.

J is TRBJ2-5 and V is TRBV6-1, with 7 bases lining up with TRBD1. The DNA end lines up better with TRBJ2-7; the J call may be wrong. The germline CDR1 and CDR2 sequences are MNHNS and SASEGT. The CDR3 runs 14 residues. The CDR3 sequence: CASSVTTGSYEQYF. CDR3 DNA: TGTGCCAGCAGTGTTACGACAGGGTCCTACGAGCAGTACTTC.

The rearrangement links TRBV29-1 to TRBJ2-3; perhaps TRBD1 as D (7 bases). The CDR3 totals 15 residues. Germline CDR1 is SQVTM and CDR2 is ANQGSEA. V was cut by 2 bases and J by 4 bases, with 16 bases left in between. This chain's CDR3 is CSVEPRTGGADTQYF. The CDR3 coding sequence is TGCAGCGTTGAACCTAGGACAGGAGGGGCAGATACGCAGTATTTT.

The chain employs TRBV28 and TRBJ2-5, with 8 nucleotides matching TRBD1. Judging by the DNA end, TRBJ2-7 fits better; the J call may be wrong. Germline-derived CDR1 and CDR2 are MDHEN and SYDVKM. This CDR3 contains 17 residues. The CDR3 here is CASSFPILDREDYEQYF. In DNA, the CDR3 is TGTGCCAGCAGTTTCCCAATTCTGGACAGGGAGGACTACGAGCAGTACTTC.

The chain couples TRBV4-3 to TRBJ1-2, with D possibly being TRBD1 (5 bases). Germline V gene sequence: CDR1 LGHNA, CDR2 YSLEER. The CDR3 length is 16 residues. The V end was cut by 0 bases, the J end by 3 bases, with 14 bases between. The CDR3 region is CASSQEAGRQDYGYTF. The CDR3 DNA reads TGCGCCAGCAGCCAAGAAGCAGGGCGGCAGGACTATGGCTACACCTTC.

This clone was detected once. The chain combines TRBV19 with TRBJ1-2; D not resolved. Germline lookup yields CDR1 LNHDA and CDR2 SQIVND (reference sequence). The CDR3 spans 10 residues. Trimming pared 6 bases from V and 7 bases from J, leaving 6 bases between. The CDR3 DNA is TGTGCCAGTAGCTCAGTTGGCTACACCTTC. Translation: CASSSVGYTF.

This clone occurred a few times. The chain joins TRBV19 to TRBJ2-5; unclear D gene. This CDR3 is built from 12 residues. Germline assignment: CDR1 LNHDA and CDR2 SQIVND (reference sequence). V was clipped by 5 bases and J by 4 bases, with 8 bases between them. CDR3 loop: CASSRSRETQYF. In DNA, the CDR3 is TGTGCCAGTAGTCGTAGCAGAGAGACCCAGTACTTC.

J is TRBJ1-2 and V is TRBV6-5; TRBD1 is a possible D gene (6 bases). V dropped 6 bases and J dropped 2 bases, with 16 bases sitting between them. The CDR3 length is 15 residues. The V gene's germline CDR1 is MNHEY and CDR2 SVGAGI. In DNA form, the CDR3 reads TGTGCCAGCAGCGCATGGGGGGGGCGGAACTATGGCTACACCTTC. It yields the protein CASSAWGGRNYGYTF.

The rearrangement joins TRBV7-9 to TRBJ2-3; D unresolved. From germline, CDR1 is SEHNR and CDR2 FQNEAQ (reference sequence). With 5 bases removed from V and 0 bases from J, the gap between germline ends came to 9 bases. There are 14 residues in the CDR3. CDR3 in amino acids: CASSVQTSTDTQYF. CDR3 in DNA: TGTGCCAGCAGCGTGCAAACTAGCACAGATACGCAGTATTTT.

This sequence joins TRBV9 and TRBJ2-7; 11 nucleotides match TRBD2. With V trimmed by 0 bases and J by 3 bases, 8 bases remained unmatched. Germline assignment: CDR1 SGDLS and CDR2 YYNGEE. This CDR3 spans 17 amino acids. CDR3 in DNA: TGTGCCAGCAGCGTAGGGATAGCGGGGGGGCCGGGCTACGAGCAGTACTTC. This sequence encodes CASSVGIAGGPGYEQYF.

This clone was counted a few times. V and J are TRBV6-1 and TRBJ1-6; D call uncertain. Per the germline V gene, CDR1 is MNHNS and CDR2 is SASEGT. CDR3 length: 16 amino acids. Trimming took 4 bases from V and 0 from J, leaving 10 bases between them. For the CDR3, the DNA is TGTGCCAGCAGTGGGCTGATCGCCTCCTATAATTCACCCCTCCACTTT. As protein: CASSGLIASYNSPLHF.

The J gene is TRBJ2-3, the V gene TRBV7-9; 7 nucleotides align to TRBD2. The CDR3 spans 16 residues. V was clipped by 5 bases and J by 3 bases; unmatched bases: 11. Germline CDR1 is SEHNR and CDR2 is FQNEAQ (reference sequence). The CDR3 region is CASSKGLAVTTDTQYF. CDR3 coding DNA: TGTGCCAGCAGCAAGGGCCTAGCGGTGACTACAGATACGCAGTATTTT.

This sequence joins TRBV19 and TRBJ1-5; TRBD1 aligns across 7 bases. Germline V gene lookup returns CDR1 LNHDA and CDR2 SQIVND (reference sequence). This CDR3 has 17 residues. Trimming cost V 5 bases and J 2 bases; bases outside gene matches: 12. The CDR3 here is CASSVRQGFEGNQPQHF. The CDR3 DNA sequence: TGTGCCAGTAGTGTGAGACAGGGATTTGAGGGCAATCAGCCCCAGCATTTT.

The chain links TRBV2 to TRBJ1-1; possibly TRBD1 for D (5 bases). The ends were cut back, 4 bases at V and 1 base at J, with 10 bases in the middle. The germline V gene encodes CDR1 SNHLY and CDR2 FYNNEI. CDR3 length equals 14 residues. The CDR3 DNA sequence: TGTGCCAGCAGTGTACGAACAGGGAACACTGAAGCTTTCTTT. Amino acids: CASSVRTGNTEAFF.

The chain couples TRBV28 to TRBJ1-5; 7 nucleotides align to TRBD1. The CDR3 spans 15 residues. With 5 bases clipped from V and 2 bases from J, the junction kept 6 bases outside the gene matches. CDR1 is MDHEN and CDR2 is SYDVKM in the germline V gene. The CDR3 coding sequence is TGTGCCAGCAGTCCGTTCGACAGGGGCAATCAGCCCCAGCATTTT. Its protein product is CASSPFDRGNQPQHF.

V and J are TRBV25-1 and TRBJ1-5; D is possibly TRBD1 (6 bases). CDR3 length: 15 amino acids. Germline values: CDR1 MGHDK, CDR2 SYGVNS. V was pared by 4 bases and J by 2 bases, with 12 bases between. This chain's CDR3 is CASSGVGGGNQPQHF. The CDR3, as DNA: TGTGCCAGCAGTGGGGTAGGGGGTGGCAATCAGCCCCAGCATTTT.

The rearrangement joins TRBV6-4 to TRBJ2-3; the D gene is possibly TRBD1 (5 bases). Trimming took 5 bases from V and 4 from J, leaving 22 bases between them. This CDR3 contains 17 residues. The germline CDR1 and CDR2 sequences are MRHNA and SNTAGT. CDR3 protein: CASSTSSSGKGADTQYF. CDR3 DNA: TGTGCCAGCAGTACCTCCTCCTCAGGAAAAGGGGCAGATACGCAGTATTTT.

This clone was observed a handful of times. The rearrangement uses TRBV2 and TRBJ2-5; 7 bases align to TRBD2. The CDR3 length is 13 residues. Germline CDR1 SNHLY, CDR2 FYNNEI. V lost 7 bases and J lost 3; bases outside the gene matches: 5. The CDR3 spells CASNRLAEETQYF. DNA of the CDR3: TGTGCCAGCAATAGACTAGCTGAAGAGACCCAGTACTTC. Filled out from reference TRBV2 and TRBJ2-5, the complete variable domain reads EPEVTQTPSHQVTQMGQEVILRCVPISNHLYFYWYRQILGQKVEFLVSFYNNEISEKSEIFDDQFSVERPDGSNFTLKIRSTKLEDSAMYFCASNRLAEETQYFGPGTRLLVL.

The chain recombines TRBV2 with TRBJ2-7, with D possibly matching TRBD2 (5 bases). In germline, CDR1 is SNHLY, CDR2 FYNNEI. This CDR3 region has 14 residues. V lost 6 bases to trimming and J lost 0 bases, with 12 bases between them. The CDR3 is CASSDYPLSYEQYF. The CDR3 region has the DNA TGTGCCAGCAGCGACTATCCCCTCTCCTACGAGCAGTACTTC.

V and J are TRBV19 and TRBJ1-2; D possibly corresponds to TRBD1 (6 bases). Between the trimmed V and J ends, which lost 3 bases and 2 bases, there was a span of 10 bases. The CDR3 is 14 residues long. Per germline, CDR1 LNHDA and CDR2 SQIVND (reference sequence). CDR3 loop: CASSIWGTNYGYTF. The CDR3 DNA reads TGTGCCAGTAGTATTTGGGGGACAAACTATGGCTACACCTTC.

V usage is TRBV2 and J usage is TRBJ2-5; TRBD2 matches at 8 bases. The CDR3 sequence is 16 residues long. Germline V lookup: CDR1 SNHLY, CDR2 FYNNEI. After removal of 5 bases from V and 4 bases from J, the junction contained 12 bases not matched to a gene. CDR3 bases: TGTGCCAGCAGTAGTTCCGGGACTAGTCTCCGAGAGACCCAGTACTTC. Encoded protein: CASSSSGTSLRETQYF.

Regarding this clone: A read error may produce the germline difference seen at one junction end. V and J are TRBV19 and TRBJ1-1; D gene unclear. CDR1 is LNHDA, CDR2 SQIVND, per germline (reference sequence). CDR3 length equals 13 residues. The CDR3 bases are TGTGCCAGTAGCATAGACCTTGGCAGTGAAGCTTTCTTT. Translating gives CASSIDLGSEAFF.

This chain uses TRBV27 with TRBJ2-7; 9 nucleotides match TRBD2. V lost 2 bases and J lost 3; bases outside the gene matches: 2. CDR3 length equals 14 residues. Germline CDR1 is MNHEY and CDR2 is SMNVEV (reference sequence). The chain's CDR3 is CASSLGAGGYEQYF. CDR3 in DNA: TGTGCCAGCAGTTTAGGAGCGGGGGGCTACGAGCAGTACTTC.